This TCR beta chain was found in a study of T cells in Graves' hyperthyroidism and ophthalmopathy. Study-wide results and caveats: Ophthalmopathy prediction by the model preceded onset by a median about 6 months.

This clonotype was observed many times. Antigen: not known. From RNA transcripts, TCR beta CDR3 regions were amplified. HTBI primers were used for first-round RT-PCR of the TCR CDR3. MiXCR, applied by TCRdb to the multiplex PCR reads, yields one record per CDR3 protein. The repertoire includes some 500,000 distinct CDR3 sequences, over 13% of them detected once, and roughly 17% sits in the top ten. Trimming took 5 bases from V and 5 from J; bases not matched to a gene: 10. Germline V gene lookup returns CDR1 MNHEY and CDR2 SVGEGT. The CDR3 runs to 16 residues. Lactation, pregnancy, other autoimmune disease or uncontrolled infection led to exclusion of patients. The study based diagnoses on clinical symptoms, serum thyroxine and TRAb, thyroid ultrasound and orbital computed tomography. The authors took PBMCs from 7.5 to 10 ml fresh peripheral blood.

This TCR was sampled from a woman in her late teens or twenties with Graves' hyperthyroidism. The specimen was blood. V gene TRBV6-2 or TRBV6-3 combines with J gene TRBJ1-5, with 9 positions matching TRBD1. The CDR3 DNA is TGTGCCAGCAGTCAACTCACAGGGGGCTATTATCAGCCCCAGCATTTT. This codes for CASSQLTGGYYQPQHF.